The 6 T cell receptor beta chains listed next were all sequenced from one sample in a study of blood T cell repertoires in COVID-19. TCRdb's table, derived via immunoSEQ multiplex PCR, lists solely in-frame clones and lacks some. The sample has some 260,000 clones; roughly nine tenths are singletons. Sequencing input: PBMCs or T cells enriched from blood (not recorded which). The receptors come from a woman aged 25 to 39 with acute COVID-19.

J is TRBJ1-5 and V is TRBV25-1, with 7 bases lining up with TRBD1. Germline CDR1 is MGHDK and CDR2 is SYGVNS. V lost 6 bases to trimming and J lost 0 bases; unmatched junction nucleotides: 8. This CDR3 comprises 16 residues. The CDR3 reads CASRRDSNNSNQPQHF. CDR3 in DNA: TGTGCCAGCAGGCGGGACAGCAACAATAGCAATCAGCCCCAGCATTTT.

This chain connects TRBV19 to TRBJ1-2, with TRBD1 matching 7 bases. Germline V gene data show CDR1 as LNHDA and CDR2 as SQIVND (reference sequence). V shed 3 bases and J 2 bases; nucleotides not matched to a gene: 0. The CDR3 sequence is 13 residues long. In DNA form, the CDR3 reads TGTGCCAGTAGTATGGGACAGAACTATGGCTACACCTTC. As protein: CASSMGQNYGYTF.

This chain joins TRBV5-1 and TRBJ1-2; D is uncertain. The V end lost 7 bases, the J end lost 0 bases, and 10 bases lay between the germline ends. Per the germline V gene, CDR1 is SGHRS and CDR2 is YFSETQ. This CDR3 contains 13 residues. DNA for the CDR3: TGCGCCAGCGCTGAACAGTCTAACTATGGCTACACCTTC. Residues: CASAEQSNYGYTF.

The V gene is TRBV5-1, the J gene TRBJ1-4; unclear D gene. CDR1 and CDR2 from the germline V gene are SGHRS and YFSETQ. The CDR3 is 15 residues long. V lost 0 bases and J lost 4, with 10 bases in between. The CDR3: CASSLDVEFNEKLFF. As DNA, the CDR3 is TGCGCCAGCAGCTTGGACGTAGAATTTAATGAAAAACTGTTTTTT.

This chain uses TRBV28 with TRBJ2-6; D remains unclear. V shed 6 bases and J shed 4 bases, with 7 bases lying between them. The CDR3 extends over 13 amino acids. CDR1 and CDR2 from the germline V gene are MDHEN and SYDVKM. The CDR3, as DNA: TGTGCCAGCAGCCCGGTAGGGGCCAACGTCCTGACTTTC. Its protein is CASSPVGANVLTF.

The chain combines TRBV14 with TRBJ2-7; TRBD1 matches 9 bases. The V gene's germline CDR1 is SGHDN and CDR2 FVKESK. Losses at the gene ends were 3 bases for V and 2 bases for J; bases not matched to a gene: 14. The CDR3 is made up of 18 amino acids. CDR3 in DNA: TGTGCCAGCAGCCATGGTTTCGGGACAGGGATTTTCCCCTACGAGCAGTACTTC. It codes for CASSHGFGTGIFPYEQYF.